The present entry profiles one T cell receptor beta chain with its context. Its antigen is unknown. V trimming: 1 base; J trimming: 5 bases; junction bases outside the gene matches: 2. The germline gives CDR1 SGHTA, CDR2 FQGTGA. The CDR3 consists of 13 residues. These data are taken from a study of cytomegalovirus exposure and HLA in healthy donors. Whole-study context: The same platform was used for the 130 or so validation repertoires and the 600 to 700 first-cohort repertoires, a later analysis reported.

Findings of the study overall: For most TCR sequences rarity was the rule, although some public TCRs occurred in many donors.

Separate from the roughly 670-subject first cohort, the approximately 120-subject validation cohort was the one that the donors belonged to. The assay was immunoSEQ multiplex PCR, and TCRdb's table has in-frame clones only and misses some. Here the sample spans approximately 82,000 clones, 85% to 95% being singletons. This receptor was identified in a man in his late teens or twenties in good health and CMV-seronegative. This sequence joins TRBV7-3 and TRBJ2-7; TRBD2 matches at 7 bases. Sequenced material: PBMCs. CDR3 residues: CASSLITSDEQYF. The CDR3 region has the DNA TGTGCCAGCAGCTTAATTACTAGCGACGAGCAGTACTTC.